This note documents a single T cell receptor beta chain sequence. There is no known antigen for this receptor. No qualities accompany the bases; no much larger clone lies one base away. Library preparation used 5' RACE. Instrument on record: Illumina HiSeq 2500. A second PCR of roughly 6 to 11 cycles was run with a J-beta primer mix and a sample-barcoded 5' primer. A unique molecular identifier was introduced onto each TCR beta cDNA molecule by a template-switch 5' adaptor carrying 12 random nucleotides. Each sample yielded at least 2.5 million CDR3-containing paired-end reads. The Mint cDNA synthesis kit, primed by a TRBC-specific oligonucleotide, was used to synthesize first-strand cDNA from all RNA. After uracil-DNA glycosylase treatment, a first 18-cycle PCR used universal primers M1SS and BC2_uni_R on all cDNA. Processing in the source paper ran as follows. Normalization of each sample was performed by random selection of 1 million high-quality reads, each carrying a distinct molecular identifier. Instead of being binned into consensus sequences, reads with shared molecular identifiers were discarded. MiTCR, set to a Q25 quality threshold and the strictest error-elimination algorithm, was used for CDR3 identification, clonotype clustering and error correction. A nonparametric unseen species model with Euler transformation was used to estimate lower-bound total TCR beta diversity. The public reads were quality trimmed at Q25 with fastp and then assembled into clones with MiXCR by TCRdb, keeping productive beta chains. Duplicate CDR3 protein sequences are folded into a single record with the most common DNA and genes. V and J calls and clone size were set by TCRdb, not the authors. The sample has approximately 1.5 million distinct CDR3 sequences on record, about 45% of them singletons. The ten largest clones add up to 4% of the sample.

The source of the sample is a study of blood T cells in healthy people across ages (dated by TCRdb to between 2015 and 2017). The study in broad terms: In model experiments, template switching captured roughly one uniquely barcoded TCR beta cDNA molecule for every two T cells. Using deep sequencing normalized with unique cDNA molecular identifiers, the study measured how TCR beta repertoire diversity changes with age. The donors were split into four age groups: young (average 16 years), middle-aged (about 40), aged (roughly 60) and long-lived (under 90). To avoid experimental bias, donors of different ages were spread randomly across the sequencing lanes. For two donors (one aged 18 to 30 and one aged 80 or older), the study analyzed two additional independent replicas of 1 million unique cDNA reads from the same blood draw.

The donors were some 36 Caucasian individuals from Russia, aged roughly 6 to 90 years, who were systemically healthy. About 9.1 milliliters of peripheral blood were collected from each donor into EDTA-treated Vacutainer tubes. PBMCs were isolated by Ficoll-Paque density-gradient centrifugation, with at least 6 million obtained per sample. Total RNA, at least 5 micrograms per sample, was extracted from PBMCs with Trizol reagent. For every donor, flow cytometry on a PBMC aliquot measured the percentage of naive CD45RAhigh/CD27high T cells. Study-level results and caveats: Because profiling used bulk unsorted PBMCs, naive and antigen-experienced compartments could not be compared conclusively. There was a strong correlation between observed TCR beta diversity and the percentage of naive T cells measured by flow cytometry. Estimates of total diversity from one million sequenced T cells were regarded as lower bounds and underestimates. As age increased, observed TCR beta diversity per million T cells dropped in a roughly linear way, and a significant reduction was already evident by age about 40. The CMV infection status of donors was not known, potentially confounding age-related changes in expanded clonotypes. Compared with the aged group, the long-lived group had more naive CD4+ T cells, fewer expanded clones and increased TCR diversity, suggesting age selection.

Sequenced: blood. The TCR was taken from a woman younger than 35 in good health.

The bases read TGCGCCAGCAGATATCCCGGGGCAGCCTATGGCTACACCTTC. The translation is CASRYPGAAYGYTF. The chain is made from TRBV4-1 and TRBJ1-2; D gene: possibly TRBD1, on 5 matching bases. Per the germline V gene, MGHRA is the CDR1 and YSYEKL is the CDR2. The V end loses 6 bases and the J end loses 4 bases, and a stretch of 15 bases separates them. The CDR3, cysteine through phenylalanine, is 14 amino acids long. The CDR3 DNA has 42 bases and is translated from base 1.